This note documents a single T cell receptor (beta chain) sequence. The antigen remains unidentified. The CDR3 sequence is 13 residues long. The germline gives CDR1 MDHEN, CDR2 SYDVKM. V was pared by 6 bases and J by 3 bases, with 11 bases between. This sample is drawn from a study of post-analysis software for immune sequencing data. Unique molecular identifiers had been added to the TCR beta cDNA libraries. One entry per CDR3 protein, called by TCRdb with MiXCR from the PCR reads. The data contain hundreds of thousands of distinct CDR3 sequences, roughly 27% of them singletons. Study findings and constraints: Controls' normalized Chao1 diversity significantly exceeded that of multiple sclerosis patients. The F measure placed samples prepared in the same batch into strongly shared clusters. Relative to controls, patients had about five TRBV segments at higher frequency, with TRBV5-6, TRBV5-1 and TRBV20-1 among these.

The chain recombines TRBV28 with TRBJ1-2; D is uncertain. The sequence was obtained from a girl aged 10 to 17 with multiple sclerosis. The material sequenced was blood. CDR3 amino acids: CASRTGRDYGYTF. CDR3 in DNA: TGTGCCAGCAGGACCGGTAGGGACTATGGCTACACCTTC.